The present T cell receptor beta chain was sequenced within a study of blood T cells in healthy people across ages. Study results and caveats: Significant beta diversity loss was already apparent by age approximately 38, declining roughly linearly. Unknown donor CMV status possibly confounded expanded clonotype changes.

This clonotype was counted at least ten times. What it binds is unknown. The second PCR ran 7 to 11 cycles with a sample-barcoded 5' primer and J-beta primers. From the 5' RACE reads, TCRdb called clonotypes with MiXCR, one entry per CDR3 protein. This repertoire shows approximately 810,000 distinct CDR3 sequences, about 30% found once; its top ten account for 15% to 20%. J lost 0 bases, V lost 5 bases, and 2 bases had no gene match. The CDR3 runs 14 residues. CDR1 and CDR2 (germline): SQVTM, ANQGSEA. The receptor was derived from an elderly woman in good health. V and J are TRBV29-1 and TRBJ2-1, with TRBD2 matching over 9 bases. The sequencing input was blood. CDR3 DNA: TGCAGCGTTATAGCGGGGGTCTCCTACAATGAGCAGTTCTTC. Amino acid sequence: CSVIAGVSYNEQFF.